The source of this T cell receptor (beta chain) is a study of CD8 T cells in ankylosing spondylitis (dated by TCRdb to the late 2010s). About the full investigation: The study profiled T cell receptor beta repertoires in healthy donors and ankylosing spondylitis patients to find disease-linked TCR variants. Samples of peripheral blood were taken, and for ankylosing spondylitis patients, synovial fluid was collected as well. The full study cohort was made up of 25 ankylosing spondylitis patients and about a hundred healthy donors.

For this clonotype: Its binding antigen is unknown. No base quality information exists; no much larger clone differs at one position.

TCRdb records Illumina HiSeq 2500 as the sequencer. Quantitative 5'-RACE with molecular barcodes was used to prepare TCR beta libraries. The authors' pipeline ran thus. A new computational method, built on a probabilistic model of VDJ rearrangement, was used to identify disease-linked TCR variants. TCRdb handled the public reads itself, with Q25 trimming in fastp and clone calling in MiXCR, and kept productive beta chains. Merged by CDR3 protein, the rows form single entries marked with the most common genes and DNA. Clone size and V and J calls follow TCRdb, not the original study. Counted in this sample were about 360,000 distinct CDR3 sequences; roughly 20% of them appeared once. 10% to 15% of the sample belongs to the ten largest clones. V is clipped by 5 bases and J by 4 bases, and the sequence between their germline boundaries is 11 bases long. Measured from the cysteine to the phenylalanine, the CDR3 is 13 residues long. The entry retains the CDR3 DNA only, 39 bases that are in frame from base 1. CDR1 SGHRS and CDR2 YFSETQ are derived from the germline V gene.

Study-wide findings and limitations: In peripheral blood, the disease-linked clones were found at relatively low frequencies and had a CD8+ phenotype. According to the report, matched synovial fluid samples from ankylosing spondylitis patients were significantly enriched for the disease-linked clones. Some TCR beta motif variants had previously been reported in synovial fluid and blood of reactive arthritis patients, which suggested common disease-initiation mechanisms. Blood from ankylosing spondylitis patients appeared to be characterized by a TCR beta motif composed of roughly eight highly homologous amino acid variants.

The specimen was blood, either unsorted or a sorted T cell fraction (not recorded which). This TCR derives from a male donor with ankylosing spondylitis or in good health (not recorded which). The chain is encoded by TRBV5-1 joined to TRBJ2-3; the D gene cannot be named for sure. The DNA reads as follows: TGCGCCAGCAGAGAACAATCGGCAGATACGCAGTATTTT. It codes for CASREQSADTQYF.